The clone carrying this T cell receptor (beta chain) has ten or more counts. The antigen remains undetermined. TCRdb re-called the 5' RACE reads with MiXCR, one entry per CDR3 protein. The sample includes 700,000 to 950,000 distinct CDR3 sequences, roughly an eighth of them seen just once. Germline CDR1 reads SQVTM; CDR2 reads ANQGSEA. V gave up 7 bases and J gave up 6 bases; unmatched junction bases: 10. The CDR3 spans 13 residues. The entry originates in a study of identical twins. Findings and caveats of the study: It was cross-sectional statistical analysis, not following the same donors, that the conclusions relied on.

Another study also made use of these data, one on yellow fever vaccine responses in identical twins. That report notes: Twins reportedly mounted vaccine T cell responses that seemed partly convergent, partly personalized.

This rearrangement joins TRBV29-1 to TRBJ1-1, with TRBD1 matching 8 bases. This receptor was obtained from a woman under 30 in good health. The sequencing input was PBMCs. The CDR3 nucleotides read TGCAGCGGCAGCTCAGGGGGCGTCCCTGAAGCTTTCTTT. Its translation is CSGSSGGVPEAFF.